This T cell receptor (beta chain) was recovered during a study of HIV-infected patients and healthy controls. The CDR3 is 14 residues long. Per germline, CDR1 SGHNT and CDR2 YYREEE (reference sequence). V was pared by 0 bases and J by 5 bases, with 10 bases between. Roughly three months, about 14 weeks, into antiretroviral therapy, follow-up blood was collected. Whole blood was used without fractionation, so all unsorted peripheral T cells were included. cDNA was made from roughly 500 ng RNA using alpha and beta constant primers. Separate chain-specific third strand synthesis with multiplexing indices produced the alpha and beta libraries. Priming off the SP2 site generated the second strand. TCRdb passed the 5' RACE reads through MiXCR, listing each CDR3 protein once. The sample shows more than 3,500 distinct CDR3 sequences, 6.5% to 8.5% of them seen only once. In regard to this clonotype: Its target is not known.

General study results and limits: MAIT alpha-chain CDR3s were frequent in healthy controls, depleted in HIV+. The authors saw processing only sixteen HIV-infected individuals as a major limitation on generality. The seeming recovery of the Gini index after therapy in HIV-infected patients vanished in size-matched data.

This sample comprised blood, obtained during antiretroviral therapy. The clonotype was recovered from an adult with HIV infection. The chain joins TRBV5-4 to TRBJ2-3; D call uncertain. CDR3 DNA sequence: TGTGCCAGCAGCTTGGAGGAGCGCGGAGATACGCAGTATTTT. This codes for CASSLEERGDTQYF.